This T cell receptor beta chain was retrieved from a study of OX40 agonist ivuxolimab in advanced cancers. Study-wide results and caveats: Undetermined was the antigen specificity of the expanded peripheral T cells. Among patients with partial responses at 0.1-3.0 mg/kg, clonal expansion was among the lowest.

Regarding this clone: Its target is not known.

Here immunoSEQ multiplex PCR was the method, and the copy in TCRdb shows in-frame clones only, minus some. The sample includes tens of thousands of clones, roughly nine tenths of them seen just once. The CDR3 has 16 amino acids. Germline lookup yields CDR1 MRHNA and CDR2 SNTAGT. J gave up 8 bases and V 6 bases, and 9 bases lay outside the gene matches. The sequence was obtained from an adult with an advanced solid tumor such as melanoma, head and neck, liver or kidney cancer. The sequences come from CD4+ or CD8+ T cells sorted from blood, collected in a trial of the OX40 agonist ivuxolimab. This rearrangement joins TRBV6-4 to TRBJ2-1; the match to TRBD2 covers 14 bases. The CDR3 sequence is CASSPGTSGGGDEQFF. CDR3 bases: TGTGCCAGCAGCCCTGGGACTAGCGGGGGAGGTGATGAGCAGTTCTTC.